This T cell receptor (beta chain) was recovered during a study of cytomegalovirus exposure and HLA in healthy donors (TCRdb year 2017). Regarding the study in general: An earlier analysis of some 620 of the donors reported approximately 280 Gb of sequence data and 117 million unique TCR beta sequences obtained from roughly 180 million T cells. In a later genetic analysis, genome-wide SNP genotypes for about 55% of the 666 donors were used, and that subset was treated as a discovery cohort. Class I and class II HLA loci were covered by the typing at four-digit resolution. Along with the approximately 700-subject first cohort, a separate validation cohort of approximately 110 different subjects was used. Alongside the repertoire data, information on donor age, sex, ethnicity and CMV serostatus was compiled. To study patterns of TCR occurrence, a later analysis re-analyzed previously published TCR beta repertoires from under 750 donors and added high-resolution HLA genotyping. Of the 300 to 500 genotyped donors, approximately 80% were placed in the genetic ancestry cluster associated with self-reported Caucasian donors. Typing coverage varied by locus: roughly 629-640 donors for A, B, C, DRB1 and DQB1; approximately 500 for DQA1; over 600 for DPA1; 400 to 480 for DPB1. An earlier analysis of about 620 of the donors applied high-throughput TCR beta sequencing to assess whether each TCR beta V gene segment acted as functional or pseudogenic. Rather than drawing on any new phenotypic data, the later analysis identified candidate immune exposures from TCR beta sequences and the way those sequences occurred across donors. Because of strong linkage in the cohort, five DR-DQ haplotypes were treated as single units for association and clustering. The study combined high-throughput TCR immunosequencing, statistical association of individual TCRs with disease status, and machine learning to predict cytomegalovirus infection status. The study aimed to test whether cataloging public T cell receptors could reveal signatures of past pathogen exposure. An early release covering 550 to 650 HLA-typed donors comprised 250 to 350 gigabases of sequencing data and around 86 million unique TCR sequences. Across some 400 genotyped donors of the cohort, an average of approximately 220,000 unique TCR beta nucleotide sequences per donor were sequenced, and 15% to 20% of those sequences were non-productive. The study used immunosequencing to profile the T cell repertoires of approximately 650 subjects and linked those repertoires to cytomegalovirus serostatus. All discovery cohort repertoires had been generated using a single sequencing platform.

The method was the immunoSEQ multiplex PCR assay. For the multiplex PCR, a mixture combining 60 forward primers for TCR Vbeta segments and 13 reverse primers for TCR Jbeta segments was used. A multiplex PCR assay on genomic DNA amplified the CDR3 region of rearranged TCR beta genes. On the Illumina HiSeq System, the amplified TCR beta libraries were sequenced as 87-base-pair reads. In the source study's methods: A later analysis tallied roughly 78 million unique TCR beta chains across the 610 or so repertoires, and about 10 million of those chains were shared by two or more donors. Raw reads were error-corrected and collapsed into unique sequences with a nearest-neighbor algorithm that merged closely related sequences to remove PCR and sequencing errors. V, D and J gene segments were assigned by aligning CDR3 sequences to IMGT reference sequences. For a sequence to be retained, a match of at least six nucleotides to both a V gene segment and a J gene segment was required. Rearrangements were called productive when the CDR3 lacked stop codons and stayed in frame with V and J; all others were non-productive. CDR3 was defined according to IMGT convention as the region running from the second conserved V-encoded cysteine to the conserved J-encoded phenylalanine. In an earlier analysis of around 600 of the donors, sequences lacking an unambiguous match to a single V gene segment were excluded. In an earlier analysis of approximately 590 of the donors, V segments were called functional above 56.7% productive rearrangements and were called segregating when the between-donor standard deviation exceeded 5%. A statistical classification framework was developed to diagnose cytomegalovirus status using the catalog of TCR beta chain sequences. A later analysis assigned V and J genes by comparing TCR nucleotide sequences with IMGT/GENE-DB human TR gene sequences. A later analysis assigned CDR3 sequences and most-parsimonious VDJ recombination scenarios with the TCRdist pipeline. A later analysis defined each TCR beta chain by its CDR3 amino acid sequence plus V-gene family, and excluded reads lacking a unique V-gene family. As a way to deal with suspected cross-contamination and a sequencing artifact, a later analysis dropped approximately 590 nucleotide sequences that were highly shared and had low generation probability. In a later analysis, a clonal expansion index was calculated for each public chain from normalized within-repertoire ranks of inferred template counts. Generation probabilities in a later analysis came from a VDJ recombination model fitted to out-of-frame rearrangements, and those results were checked against IGoR. A later analysis scored TCR-TCR, TCR-HLA and TCR-CMV co-occurrence with hypergeometric tests, applying a repertoire-size bias correction to TCR pairs. False discovery rates were estimated in a later analysis by permuting HLA or CMV assignments 20 times. In a later analysis, co-occurring TCRs were grouped using DBSCAN, with TCRdist sequence similarity added in when clustering inside HLA-allele-positive subsets. Co-occurrence clustering excluded repertoires with fewer than 30,000 or more than 120,000 public chains, plus five with anomalous nucleotide sharing. This immuneACCESS table, as held by TCRdb, lists in-frame sequences with V and J called but not all clones. Of the missing ones, under half trace to an unresolved V gene in checked studies; the others have no known cause. Clone size and the V and J calls come from that table; the DNA yielded D and trimming. For this sample the table gives around 190,000 clones, of which roughly four fifths were detected only once. Approximately 3% of the sample lies in the top ten.

In this sample, this clone turned up once. Its antigen is not yet known. Qualities for individual bases were not recorded, and no much larger clone is one base off. The cohort consisted of hundreds of healthy bone marrow donors. All cohort members were sampled while nominally healthy, although unrecorded immune exposures were likely present. The donor tested CMV seropositive and was one of the 289 seropositive cohort members. A peripheral blood sample was provided by each donor, and peripheral blood mononuclear cells were used for TCR beta sequencing. Genomic DNA extraction from the blood cell samples was performed with the Qiagen DNeasy Blood Extraction Kit. Points the paper makes about the study in general: In the study, approximately 160 TCR beta chains were listed as associated with cytomegalovirus. The earlier analysis of almost 600 of the donors excluded some 15 rarely observed V segments, including chromosome 9 orphons, because counts were too low. In a later analysis, most CMV-associated TCR beta chains were found to appear HLA-restricted, with HLA associations seemingly driven largely by CMV exposure. Only TCR beta chains were sequenced in this cohort, and the absence of alpha or paired-chain data limited detectable features. Linkage disequilibrium might explain the correlated functional status among segregating V segments, but an unknown experimental factor could not be ruled out. A cluster of highly shared sequence variants was judged likely to be a technical artifact of the sequencing pipeline. When HLA alleles, especially DR and DQ, strongly co-occurred, TCR associations were difficult to assign to individual alleles. Because HLA typing was unavailable for some donors at each locus, only the typed subset was used in association tests. According to the authors, the approach could potentially be generalized to other disease states and immunological phenotypes. Three of the identified cytomegalovirus-associated TCR beta chains were confirmed in vitro to be specific for cytomegalovirus antigens. Most TCR sequences were observed very rarely across donors, whereas some public TCRs were present in many individuals. A later analysis found that TCR association rates varied across HLA loci, with DRB1 alleles showing the most associated TCRs and HLA-C alleles the fewest. A later genetic analysis associated a missense DCLRE1C variant with V-gene and J-gene trimming of TCR beta chains, and an independent cohort replicated the association. Because the 87-base-pair reads could not distinguish some IMGT-functional V segments, including TRBV6-2 and TRBV6-3, those segments were excluded. Immune exposure information for the cohort was limited to CMV serostatus. In a later analysis, HLA-associated TCR beta chains showed more clonal expansion and lower generation probabilities than non-associated chains that were equally common. Presence/absence analyses assumed roughly uniform sequencing depth across donors, an assumption that may not hold. In a later genetic analysis, fewer N-insertions in productive TCRs were reported among donors in an Asian-associated ancestry cluster than the roughly 700-donor mean. In a later analysis, several top co-occurrence clusters were reported to appear linked to parvovirus B19, influenza, CMV and Epstein-Barr virus. The classifier was reported to diagnose cytomegalovirus status with high specificity and sensitivity in both the original cohort and the validation cohort. A later analysis associated approximately 17,000 TCR beta sequences with specific HLA alleles at a false discovery rate of 0.05. An earlier analysis of several hundred of the donors showed that most TCR beta V segments appeared in productive rearrangements either about 90% or about 30% of the time, which broadly matched IMGT annotations. A further reported finding was that TCR beta sequences accurately predicted the HLA-A and HLA-B alleles for most subjects in the first cohort.

From a lookup of the germline V gene, CDR1 and CDR2 are MGHDK and SYGVNS. V and J are trimmed by 5 bases and 2 bases, and the gene matches miss 9 bases of the junction. The CDR3 has 17 amino acids, counting the end cysteine and phenylalanine. Solely the CDR3 DNA is kept, with 51 bases framed from the first base. Recombination linked TRBV25-1 to TRBJ2-7, with TRBD2 matching 13 junction bases. Sequencing was performed on PBMCs. This receptor was taken from a woman between 25 and 40 years old in good health and CMV-seropositive. CDR3 sequence: CASSTSGRVLGPYEQYF. The nucleotide sequence is TGTGCCAGCAGTACTAGCGGGAGGGTCTTAGGGCCCTACGAGCAGTACTTC.